Listed below are T cell receptor beta chains from one sample, sequenced in a study of shared clonotypes between healthy human individuals. Measured with immunoSEQ multiplex PCR; TCRdb has only the in-frame clones, and not every one. There are around 2,000,000 clones in the sample; around 93% occur only once, and under 2% lies in the top ten. The sequencing input was naive CD8+ T cells from PBMCs. The receptors derive from a man aged 18 to 29 in good health. Some clones in this sample may be carry-over from other donors' samples. Each CDR3 is given with its conserved first and last residue. D genes are given only for firm matches. Rows give clone size only sometimes, using once, few, many, or a class for an expanded clone.

D,V,size,J,DNA,CDR3
-,TRBV19,-,TRBJ2-1,TGTGCCAGTAGTACCCCAGGTTGGCCTCGCTGGTTCTTC,CASSTPGWPRWFF
TRBD1,TRBV11-1,-,TRBJ2-2,TGTGCCAGCAGCGAGACAGGGTCGGAGTTTTTCGGCCCCGGGGAGCTGTTTTTT,CASSETGSEFFGPGELFF
TRBD2,TRBV5-4,-,TRBJ2-7,TGTGCCAGCAGCCACGGACTAGCCCCCTACGAGCAGTACTTC,CASSHGLAPYEQYF
-,TRBV7-9,-,TRBJ2-7,TGTGCCAGCGGGCCGGGTTTCTACGAGCAGTACTTC,CASGPGFYEQYF
-,TRBV9,-,TRBJ2-3,TGTGCCAGCAGCGTAGCTGGGCAGGGAATTGGCACAGATACGCAGTATTTT,CASSVAGQGIGTDTQYF
-,TRBV29-1,-,TRBJ2-1,TGCAGCGTTGAAAATTTGGGCAATGAGCAGTTCTTC,CSVENLGNEQFF
TRBD2,TRBV5-1,-,TRBJ2-7,TGCGCCAGCAGCTTACTAGCGGGAGGATCCTACGAGCAGTACTTC,CASSLLAGGSYEQYF
TRBD1,TRBV6-1,-,TRBJ2-7,TGTGCCAGCAGTGAAGTTCCGGGACAGGGTAACTACGAGCAGTACTTC,CASSEVPGQGNYEQYF
-,TRBV27,-,TRBJ2-7,TGTGCCAGCAGTTTAAGGGGGCCAGGGGGGGGCGGATCCTACGAGCAGTACTTC,CASSLRGPGGGGSYEQYF
-,TRBV5-5,once,TRBJ1-2,TGTGCCAGCAGCGCCGGGCCGCAGGCTGGCTACACCTTC,CASSAGPQAGYTF
-,TRBV19,-,TRBJ1-2,TGTGCCAGTAGTATAGATCTCGGACAGCGCTATGGCTACACCTTC,CASSIDLGQRYGYTF
TRBD2,TRBV2,-,TRBJ2-7,TGTGCCAGCGAGCGGGAGGGCTACGAGCAGTACTTC,CASEREGYEQYF
-,TRBV19,-,TRBJ2-7,TGTGCCAGTAGAACGGCCTACGAGCAGTACTTC,CASRTAYEQYF
-,TRBV5-1,-,TRBJ2-2,TGCGCCAGCAGCTCAAAAGCGCGGGACTCCGAATTGGCCGGGGAGCTGTTTTTT,CASSSKARDSELAGELFF
-,TRBV4-3,-,TRBJ2-1,TGCGCCAGCAGCCAAGTCCCCTCCGGGGCGGAATACAATGAGCAGTTCTTC,CASSQVPSGAEYNEQFF
-,TRBV27,-,TRBJ1-1,TGTGCCAGCAGTTTGGCGAGCGCGCTCACTGAAGCTTTCTTT,CASSLASALTEAFF
-,TRBV10-1,-,TRBJ2-7,TGCGCCAGCAGTGAGACTGAGACGGGGTACGAGCAGTACTTC,CASSETETGYEQYF
-,TRBV4-2,-,TRBJ2-5,TGTGCCAGCAGCCAAGTTCTTCAAGAGACCCAGTACTTC,CASSQVLQETQYF
-,TRBV28,few,TRBJ1-1,TGTGCCAGCAGTATCCGGGGCCATCGGGACACTGAAGCTTTCTTT,CASSIRGHRDTEAFF
-,TRBV7-9,-,TRBJ2-3,TGTGCCAGCAGCTTCTTGGTAGGGACAGATACGCAGTATTTT,CASSFLVGTDTQYF
-,TRBV4-3,-,TRBJ2-7,TGCGCCAGCAGCCAAAGATTGGTGTCCGGGGCAGGCGGCGAGCAGTACTTC,CASSQRLVSGAGGEQYF
TRBD2,TRBV6-5,-,TRBJ2-7,TGTGCCAGCAGTCCCGGGACTAGCGGAATCTACGAGCAGTACTTC,CASSPGTSGIYEQYF
-,TRBV13,-,TRBJ2-3,TGTGCCAGCAGCTTAGGGTCAGGGGGCACAGATACGCAGTATTTT,CASSLGSGGTDTQYF
-,TRBV7-2,-,TRBJ2-2,TGTGCCAGCAGTTCCCTTGGACCCGGGGAGCTGTTTTTT,CASSSLGPGELFF
-,TRBV7-8,-,TRBJ1-5,TGTGCCAGCAGCTTAGCCCTCAGAGACTTCGATCAGCCCCAGCATTTT,CASSLALRDFDQPQHF
-,TRBV6-1,-,TRBJ1-5,TGTGCCAGCAGTCCTCCCCGGGACTCCCTGGGGCCCCAGCATTTT,CASSPPRDSLGPQHF
-,TRBV9,-,TRBJ2-3,TGTGCCAGCAGCGGGTTTAGGTTCGGACAGATCACAGATACGCAGTATTTT,CASSGFRFGQITDTQYF
TRBD1,TRBV9,-,TRBJ2-7,TGTGCCAGCACCAGGACAGGGCTCGGCGAGCAGTACTTC,CASTRTGLGEQYF
-,TRBV2,-,TRBJ2-5,TGTGCCAGCAGAGACTGGGGATGGGAGACCCAGTACTTC,CASRDWGWETQYF
-,TRBV29-1,-,TRBJ2-1,TGCAGCGTTGTTGGTCTAGCTGCCAACAATGAGCAGTTCTTC,CSVVGLAANNEQFF
-,TRBV5-1,-,TRBJ1-4,TGCGCCAGCAGCGTGGGCAGTAGGCATGCTTGGGAGGGTCGTGAAAAACTGTTTTTT,CASSVGSRHAWEGREKLFF
TRBD1,TRBV4-3,-,TRBJ1-1,TGCGCCAGCAGCCAAGATTTGGCAGGGGGCGCGGTCACTGAAGCTTTCTTT,CASSQDLAGGAVTEAFF
-,TRBV27,-,TRBJ2-5,TGTGCCAGCAGTTCGGGCCCCAATAAAGAGACCCAGTACTTC,CASSSGPNKETQYF
TRBD1,TRBV11-2,-,TRBJ2-7,TGTGCCAGCAGCATAGGGACAGCCTACGAGCAGTACTTC,CASSIGTAYEQYF
-,TRBV4-1,-,TRBJ2-5,TGCGCCAGCAGCCAATCCTGGGACCTATTTCAAGAGACCCAGTACTTC,CASSQSWDLFQETQYF
TRBD1,TRBV9,-,TRBJ2-5,TGTGCCAGCAGCCCAAAACCGGGACAGCCGAAAGAGACCCAGTACTTC,CASSPKPGQPKETQYF
-,TRBV6-6,-,TRBJ2-1,TGTGCCAGCAGTTACCTCGGAGGGCCGGTCGATGAGCAGTTCTTC,CASSYLGGPVDEQFF
-,TRBV15,-,TRBJ1-6,TGTGCCACCAGCAGCCTAAATTCACCCCTCCACTTT,CATSSLNSPLHF
-,TRBV7-9,-,TRBJ2-7,TGTGCCAGCAGCTTGGGCAGCTACGAGCAGTACTTC,CASSLGSYEQYF
-,TRBV4-2,-,TRBJ2-1,TGTGCCAGCAGCCAAGTAGCGAGCGGATCCTACAATGAGCAGTTCTTC,CASSQVASGSYNEQFF
TRBD1,TRBV27,-,TRBJ1-5,TGTGCCAGCAGTTTACGACAGGGAAATCAGCCCCAGCATTTT,CASSLRQGNQPQHF
TRBD2,TRBV11-3,once,TRBJ2-1,TGTGCCAGCAGCTTTGGGGGAGCGGGAGGGGAATACAATGAGCAGTTCTTC,CASSFGGAGGEYNEQFF
-,TRBV4-3,-,TRBJ1-2,TGCGCCAGCAGCCACAGCACACCTAACTATGGCTACACCTTC,CASSHSTPNYGYTF
-,TRBV29-1,-,TRBJ1-2,TGCAGCGCAGGACACCCCACGGGCTACACCTTC,CSAGHPTGYTF
-,TRBV2,once,TRBJ2-1,TGTGCCAGCAGTCCCCCCCTAAGGGTCAATGAGCAGTTCTTC,CASSPPLRVNEQFF
-,TRBV30,-,TRBJ2-7,TGTGCCTACCAATCCAGGGTTATGTGGGGCTTACAATACGAGCAGTACTTC,CAYQSRVMWGLQYEQYF
TRBD2,TRBV27,-,TRBJ2-7,TGTGCCAGCAGGACCGGGACTAGCGGGAGGGCCGGGTACGAGCAGTACTTC,CASRTGTSGRAGYEQYF
-,TRBV27,once,TRBJ1-1,TGTGCCAGCAGTTTAAACCCAGGGTATACTGAAGCTTTCTTT,CASSLNPGYTEAFF
TRBD1,TRBV2,-,TRBJ2-7,TGTGCCAGCCAAGAGTACTTAACGACAGGGGGCTTGGAGTACTTC,CASQEYLTTGGLEYF
TRBD1,TRBV27,-,TRBJ2-1,TGTGCCAGCAGTACGCGACAGGGACCTACCTACAATGAGCAGTTCTTC,CASSTRQGPTYNEQFF
-,TRBV28,-,TRBJ1-1,TGTGCCAGCAGTTACTTAGAGAATTGGAACACTGAAGCTTTCTTT,CASSYLENWNTEAFF
TRBD2,TRBV28,-,TRBJ2-5,TGTGCCAGCAGGACTAGCGGGAGGTCGGAGACCCAGTACTTC,CASRTSGRSETQYF
TRBD1,TRBV9,-,TRBJ2-1,TGTGCCAGCAGCCCTTCGGACAGGGGGACCTACAATGAGCAGTTCTTC,CASSPSDRGTYNEQFF
-,TRBV4-3,-,TRBJ2-1,TGCGCCAGCAGCCAAGATCTAGAAAGGTTGTACAATGAGCAGTTCTTC,CASSQDLERLYNEQFF
-,TRBV29-1,-,TRBJ2-7,TGCAGCGCCATCCCCGGGGGCTCCTACGAGCAGTACTTC,CSAIPGGSYEQYF
-,TRBV7-8,-,TRBJ2-7,TGTGCCAGCACGGTGGCAGGAATTAAGGCGAAGTACTTC,CASTVAGIKAKYF
-,TRBV14,-,TRBJ2-1,TGTGCCAGCAGCCAAAGTCTCCGGAATGGACAGTTCTTC,CASSQSLRNGQFF
TRBD1,TRBV13,-,TRBJ1-1,TGTGCCAGTAAAGCCCTCGGACAGGGTGGCACTGAAGCTTTCTTT,CASKALGQGGTEAFF
TRBD2,TRBV18,-,TRBJ2-3,TGTGCCAGCTCGCTCGGGCTAGCGGGAGGTCCAAGTACGCAGTATTTT,CASSLGLAGGPSTQYF
-,TRBV28,-,TRBJ1-1,TGTGCCAGCAGTTTATTGTCCAGGAACACTGAAGCTTTCTTT,CASSLLSRNTEAFF